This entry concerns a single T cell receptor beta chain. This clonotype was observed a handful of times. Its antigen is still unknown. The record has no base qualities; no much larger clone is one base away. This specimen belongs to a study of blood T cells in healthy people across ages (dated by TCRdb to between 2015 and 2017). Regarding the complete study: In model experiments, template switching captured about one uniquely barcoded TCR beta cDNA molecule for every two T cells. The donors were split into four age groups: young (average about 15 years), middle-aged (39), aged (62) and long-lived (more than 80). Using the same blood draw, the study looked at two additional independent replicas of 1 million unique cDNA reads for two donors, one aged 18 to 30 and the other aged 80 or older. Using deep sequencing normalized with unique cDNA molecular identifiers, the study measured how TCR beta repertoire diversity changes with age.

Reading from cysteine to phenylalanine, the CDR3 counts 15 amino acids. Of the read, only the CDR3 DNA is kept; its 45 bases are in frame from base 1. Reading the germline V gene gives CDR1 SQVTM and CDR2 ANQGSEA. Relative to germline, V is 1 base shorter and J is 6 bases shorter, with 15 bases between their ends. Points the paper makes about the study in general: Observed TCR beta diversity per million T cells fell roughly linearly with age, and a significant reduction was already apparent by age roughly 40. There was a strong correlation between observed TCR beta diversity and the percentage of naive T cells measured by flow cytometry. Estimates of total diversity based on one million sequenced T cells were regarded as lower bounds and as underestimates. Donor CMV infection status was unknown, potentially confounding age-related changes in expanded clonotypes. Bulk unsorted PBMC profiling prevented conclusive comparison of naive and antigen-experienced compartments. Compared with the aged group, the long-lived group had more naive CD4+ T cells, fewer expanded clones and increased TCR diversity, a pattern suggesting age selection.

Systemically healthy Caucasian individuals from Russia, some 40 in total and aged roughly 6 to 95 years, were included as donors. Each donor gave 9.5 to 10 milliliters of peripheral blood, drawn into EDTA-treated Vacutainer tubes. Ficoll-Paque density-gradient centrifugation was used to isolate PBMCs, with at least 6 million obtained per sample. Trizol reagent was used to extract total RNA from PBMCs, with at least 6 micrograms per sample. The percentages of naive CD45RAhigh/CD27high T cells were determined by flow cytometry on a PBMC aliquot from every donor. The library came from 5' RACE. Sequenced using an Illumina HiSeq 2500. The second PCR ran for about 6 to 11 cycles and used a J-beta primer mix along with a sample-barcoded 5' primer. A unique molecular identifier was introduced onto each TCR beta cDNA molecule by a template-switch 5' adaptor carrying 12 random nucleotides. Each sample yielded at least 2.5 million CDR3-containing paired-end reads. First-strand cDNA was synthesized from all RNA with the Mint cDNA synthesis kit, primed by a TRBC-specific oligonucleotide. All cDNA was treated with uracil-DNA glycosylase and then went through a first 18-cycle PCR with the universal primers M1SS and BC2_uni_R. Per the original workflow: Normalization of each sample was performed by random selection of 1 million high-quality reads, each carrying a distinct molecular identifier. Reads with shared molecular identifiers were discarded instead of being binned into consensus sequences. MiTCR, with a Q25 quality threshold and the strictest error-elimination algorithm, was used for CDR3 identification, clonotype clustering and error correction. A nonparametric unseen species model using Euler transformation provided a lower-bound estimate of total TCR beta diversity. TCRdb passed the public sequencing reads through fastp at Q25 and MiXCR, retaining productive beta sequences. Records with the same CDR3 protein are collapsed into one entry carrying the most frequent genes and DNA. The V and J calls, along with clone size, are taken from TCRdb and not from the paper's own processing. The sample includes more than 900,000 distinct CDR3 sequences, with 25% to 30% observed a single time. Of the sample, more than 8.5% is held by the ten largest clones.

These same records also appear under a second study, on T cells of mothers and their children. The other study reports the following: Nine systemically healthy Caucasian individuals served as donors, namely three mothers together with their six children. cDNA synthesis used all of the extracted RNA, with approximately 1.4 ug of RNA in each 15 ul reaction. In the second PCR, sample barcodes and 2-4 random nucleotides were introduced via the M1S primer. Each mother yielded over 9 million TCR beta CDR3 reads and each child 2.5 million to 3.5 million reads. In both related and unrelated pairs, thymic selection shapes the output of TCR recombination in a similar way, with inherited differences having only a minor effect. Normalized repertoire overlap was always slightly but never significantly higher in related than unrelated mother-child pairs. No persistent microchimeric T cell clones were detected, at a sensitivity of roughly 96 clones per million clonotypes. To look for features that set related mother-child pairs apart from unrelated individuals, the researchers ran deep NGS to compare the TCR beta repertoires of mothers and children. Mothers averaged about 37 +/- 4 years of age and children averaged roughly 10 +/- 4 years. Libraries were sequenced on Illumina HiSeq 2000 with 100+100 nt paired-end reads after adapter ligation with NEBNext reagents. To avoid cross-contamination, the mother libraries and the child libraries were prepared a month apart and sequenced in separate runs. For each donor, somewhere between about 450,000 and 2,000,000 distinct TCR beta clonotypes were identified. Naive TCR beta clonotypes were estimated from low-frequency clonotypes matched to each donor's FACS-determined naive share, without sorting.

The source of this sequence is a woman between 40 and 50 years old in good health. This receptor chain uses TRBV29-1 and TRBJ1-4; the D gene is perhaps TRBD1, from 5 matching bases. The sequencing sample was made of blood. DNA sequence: TGCAGCGTTGAAGCGGAGGCAGGGTTTCATGAAAAACTGTTTTTT. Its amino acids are CSVEAEAGFHEKLFF. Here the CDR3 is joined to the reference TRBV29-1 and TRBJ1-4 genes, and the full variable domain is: SAVISQKPSRDICQRGTSLTIQCQVDSQVTMMFWYRQQPGQSLTLIATANQGSEATYESGFVIDKFPISRPNLTFSTLTVSNMSPEDSSIYLCSVEAEAGFHEKLFFGSGTQLSVL.